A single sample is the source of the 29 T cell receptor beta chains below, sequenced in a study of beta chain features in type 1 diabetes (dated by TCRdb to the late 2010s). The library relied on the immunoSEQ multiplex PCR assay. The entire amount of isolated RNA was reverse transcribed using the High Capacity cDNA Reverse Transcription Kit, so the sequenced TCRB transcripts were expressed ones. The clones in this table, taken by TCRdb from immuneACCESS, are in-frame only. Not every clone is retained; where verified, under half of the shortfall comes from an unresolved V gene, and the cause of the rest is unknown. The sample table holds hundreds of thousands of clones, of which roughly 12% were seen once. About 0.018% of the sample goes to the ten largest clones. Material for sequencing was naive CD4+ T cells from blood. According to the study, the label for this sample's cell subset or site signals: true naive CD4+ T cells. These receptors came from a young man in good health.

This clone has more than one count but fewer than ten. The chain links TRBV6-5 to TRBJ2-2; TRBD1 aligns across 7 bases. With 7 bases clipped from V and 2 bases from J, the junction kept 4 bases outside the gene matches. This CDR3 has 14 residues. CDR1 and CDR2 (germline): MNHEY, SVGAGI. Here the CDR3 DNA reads TGTGCCAGCAAGGGACAGCTAAACACCGGGGAGCTGTTTTTT. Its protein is CASKGQLNTGELFF.

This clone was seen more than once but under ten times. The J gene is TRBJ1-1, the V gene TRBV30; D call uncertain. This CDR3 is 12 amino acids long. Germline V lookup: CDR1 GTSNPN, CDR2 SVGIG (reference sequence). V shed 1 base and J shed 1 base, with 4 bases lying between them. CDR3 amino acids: CAWSDRNTEAFF. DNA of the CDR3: TGTGCCTGGAGTGACAGGAACACTGAAGCTTTCTTT.

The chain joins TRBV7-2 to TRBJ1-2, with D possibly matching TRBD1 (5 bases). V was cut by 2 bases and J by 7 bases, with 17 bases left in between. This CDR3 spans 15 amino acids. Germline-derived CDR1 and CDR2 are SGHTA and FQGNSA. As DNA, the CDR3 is TGTGCCAGCAGCTTAACGATGCGGGGGGGTTTTGGCTACACCTTC. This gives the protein CASSLTMRGGFGYTF.

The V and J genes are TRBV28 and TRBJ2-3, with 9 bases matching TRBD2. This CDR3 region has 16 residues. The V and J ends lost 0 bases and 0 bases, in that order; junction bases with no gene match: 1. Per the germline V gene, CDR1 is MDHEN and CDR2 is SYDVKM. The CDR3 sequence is CASSLWLAGSTDTQYF. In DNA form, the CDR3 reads TGTGCCAGCAGTTTATGGCTAGCGGGAAGCACAGATACGCAGTATTTT.

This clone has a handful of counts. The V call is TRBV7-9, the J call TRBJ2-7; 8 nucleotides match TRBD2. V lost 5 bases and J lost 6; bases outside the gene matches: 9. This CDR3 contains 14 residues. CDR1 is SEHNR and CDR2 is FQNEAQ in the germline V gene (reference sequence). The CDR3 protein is CASSASRGGGEQYF. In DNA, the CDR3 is TGTGCCAGCAGCGCAAGTCGGGGGGGCGGCGAGCAGTACTTC.

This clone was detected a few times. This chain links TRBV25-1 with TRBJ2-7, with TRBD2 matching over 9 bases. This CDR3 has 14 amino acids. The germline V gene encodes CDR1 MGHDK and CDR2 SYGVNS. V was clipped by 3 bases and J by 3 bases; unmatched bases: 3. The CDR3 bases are TGTGCCAGCAGTGACCCGACTAGCGGCTACGAGCAGTACTTC. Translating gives CASSDPTSGYEQYF.

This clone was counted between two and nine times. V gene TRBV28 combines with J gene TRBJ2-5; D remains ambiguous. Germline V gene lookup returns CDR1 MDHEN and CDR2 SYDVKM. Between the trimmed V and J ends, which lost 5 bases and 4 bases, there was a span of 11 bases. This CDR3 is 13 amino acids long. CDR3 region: CASSPISPETQYF. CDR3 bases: TGTGCCAGCAGTCCCATTAGCCCAGAGACCCAGTACTTC.

This CDR3 is CASSLASGTDNSPLHF. In nucleotides, the CDR3 is TGTGCCAGCAGCTTGGCTTCTGGGACAGACAATTCACCCCTCCACTTT. The rearrangement joins TRBV5-4 to TRBJ1-6; TRBD1 aligns across 7 bases. CDR1 and CDR2 from the germline V gene are SGHNT and YYREEE (reference sequence). The CDR3 has 16 amino acids. J lost 7 bases, V lost 0 bases, and 7 bases had no gene match.

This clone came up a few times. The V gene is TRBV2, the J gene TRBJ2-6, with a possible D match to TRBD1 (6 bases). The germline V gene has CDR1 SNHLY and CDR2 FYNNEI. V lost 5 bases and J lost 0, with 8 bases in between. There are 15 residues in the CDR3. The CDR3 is CASSTGYSGANVLTF. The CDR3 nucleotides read TGTGCCAGCAGTACAGGGTACTCTGGGGCCAACGTCCTGACTTTC.

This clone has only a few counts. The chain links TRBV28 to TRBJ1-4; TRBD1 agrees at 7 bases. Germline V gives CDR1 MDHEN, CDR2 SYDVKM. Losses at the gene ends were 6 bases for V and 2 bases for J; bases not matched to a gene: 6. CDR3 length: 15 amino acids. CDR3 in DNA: TGTGCCAGCAGACACTCGGACAGGACTAATGAAAAACTGTTTTTT. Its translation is CASRHSDRTNEKLFF.

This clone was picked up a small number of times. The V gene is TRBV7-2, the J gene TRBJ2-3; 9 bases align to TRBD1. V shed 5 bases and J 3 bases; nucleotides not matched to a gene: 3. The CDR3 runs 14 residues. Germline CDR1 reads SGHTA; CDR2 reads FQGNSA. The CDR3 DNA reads TGTGCCAGCAGCAAGGACAGGGGAACAGATACGCAGTATTTT. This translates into CASSKDRGTDTQYF. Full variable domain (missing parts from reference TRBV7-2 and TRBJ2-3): GAGVSQSPSNKVTEKGKDVELRCDPISGHTALYWYRQSLGQGLEFLIYFQGNSAPDKSGLPSDRFSAERTGGSVSTLTIQRTQQEDSAVYLCASSKDRGTDTQYFGPGTRLTVL.

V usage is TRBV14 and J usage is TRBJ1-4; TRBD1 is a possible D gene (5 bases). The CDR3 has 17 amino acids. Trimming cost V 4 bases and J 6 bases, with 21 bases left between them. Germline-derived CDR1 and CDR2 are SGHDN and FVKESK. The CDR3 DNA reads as TGTGCCAGCAGCCGCGAACCCCATTCGGGACTGTATGAAAAACTGTTTTTT. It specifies CASSREPHSGLYEKLFF.

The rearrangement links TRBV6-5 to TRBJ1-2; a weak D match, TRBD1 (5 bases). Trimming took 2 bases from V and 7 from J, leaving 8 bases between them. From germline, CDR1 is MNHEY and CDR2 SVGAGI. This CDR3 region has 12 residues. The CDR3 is CASSYAGVGYTF. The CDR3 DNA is TGTGCCAGCAGTTACGCGGGGGTTGGCTACACCTTC.

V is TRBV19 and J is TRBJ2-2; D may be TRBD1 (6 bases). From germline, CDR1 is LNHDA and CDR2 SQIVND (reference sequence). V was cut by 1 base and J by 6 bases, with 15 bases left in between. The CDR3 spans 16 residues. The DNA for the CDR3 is TGTGCCAGTAGTATAGGGCCCAGGGGCGATCCCGGGGAGCTGTTTTTT. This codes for CASSIGPRGDPGELFF.

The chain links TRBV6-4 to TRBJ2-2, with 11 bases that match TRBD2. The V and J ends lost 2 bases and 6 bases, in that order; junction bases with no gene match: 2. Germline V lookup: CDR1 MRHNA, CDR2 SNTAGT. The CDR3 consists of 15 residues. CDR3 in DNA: TGTGCCAGCAGTGACACTAGCGGGGGTGCCGGGGAGCTGTTTTTT. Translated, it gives CASSDTSGGAGELFF.

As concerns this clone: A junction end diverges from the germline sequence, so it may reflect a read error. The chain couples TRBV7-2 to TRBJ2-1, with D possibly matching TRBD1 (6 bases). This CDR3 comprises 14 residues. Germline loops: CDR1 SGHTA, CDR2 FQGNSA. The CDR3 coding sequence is TGCGCCAGCAGCCAGGGGTGGTCCTACAATGAGCAGTTCTTC. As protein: CASSQGWSYNEQFF.

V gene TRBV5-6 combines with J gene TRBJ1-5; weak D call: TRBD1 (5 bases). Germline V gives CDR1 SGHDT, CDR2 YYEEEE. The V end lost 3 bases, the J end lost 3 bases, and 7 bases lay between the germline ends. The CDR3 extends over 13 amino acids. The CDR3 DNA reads TGTGCCAGCAGCTCAGGGCACAATCAGCCCCAGCATTTT. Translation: CASSSGHNQPQHF.

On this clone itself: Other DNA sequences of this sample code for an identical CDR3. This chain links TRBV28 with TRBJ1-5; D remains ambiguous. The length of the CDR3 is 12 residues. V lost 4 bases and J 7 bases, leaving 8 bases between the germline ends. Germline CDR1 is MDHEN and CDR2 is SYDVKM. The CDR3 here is CASSSLGQPQHF. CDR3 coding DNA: TGTGCCAGCAGTTCTTTGGGCCAGCCCCAGCATTTT.

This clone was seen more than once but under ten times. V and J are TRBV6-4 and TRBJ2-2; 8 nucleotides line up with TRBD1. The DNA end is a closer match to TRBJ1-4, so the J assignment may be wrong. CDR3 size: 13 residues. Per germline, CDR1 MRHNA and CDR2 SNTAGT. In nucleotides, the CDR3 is TGTGCCAGCGCGGCAGAAGACAGGGGAAAACTGTTTTTT. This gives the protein CASAAEDRGKLFF.

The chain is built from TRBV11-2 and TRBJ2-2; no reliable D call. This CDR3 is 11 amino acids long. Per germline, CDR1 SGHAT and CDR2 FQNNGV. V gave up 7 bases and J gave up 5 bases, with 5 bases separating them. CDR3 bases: TGTGCCAGCACGAGGACCGGGGAGCTGTTTTTT. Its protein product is CASTRTGELFF.

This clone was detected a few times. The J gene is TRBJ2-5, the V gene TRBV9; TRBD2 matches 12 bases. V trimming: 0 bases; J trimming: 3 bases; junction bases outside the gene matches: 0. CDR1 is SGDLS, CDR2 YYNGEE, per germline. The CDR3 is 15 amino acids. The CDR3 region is CASSVGLAGEETQYF. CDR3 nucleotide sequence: TGTGCCAGCAGCGTAGGACTAGCGGGGGAAGAGACCCAGTACTTC.

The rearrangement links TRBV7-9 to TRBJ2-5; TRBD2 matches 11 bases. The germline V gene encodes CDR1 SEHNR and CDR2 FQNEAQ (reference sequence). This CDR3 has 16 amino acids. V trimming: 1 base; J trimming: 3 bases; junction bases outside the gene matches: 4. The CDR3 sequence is CASSLVVTSGKETQYF. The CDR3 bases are TGTGCCAGCAGCTTAGTCGTGACTAGCGGGAAAGAGACCCAGTACTTC.

CDR3 in DNA: TGTGCCAGCGGCCGGGACAGGGGACACGAGCAGTACTTC. Its protein product is CASGRDRGHEQYF. The V gene is TRBV13, the J gene TRBJ2-7; TRBD1 agrees at 10 bases. Germline V gene lookup returns CDR1 PRHDT and CDR2 FYEKMQ (reference sequence). The CDR3 contains 13 residues. V lost 8 bases and J lost 5; bases outside the gene matches: 6.

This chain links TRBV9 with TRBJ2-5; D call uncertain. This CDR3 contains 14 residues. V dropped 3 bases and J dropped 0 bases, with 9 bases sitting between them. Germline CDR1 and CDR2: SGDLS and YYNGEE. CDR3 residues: CASSADIHQETQYF. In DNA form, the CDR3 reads TGTGCCAGCAGCGCAGACATTCACCAAGAGACCCAGTACTTC.

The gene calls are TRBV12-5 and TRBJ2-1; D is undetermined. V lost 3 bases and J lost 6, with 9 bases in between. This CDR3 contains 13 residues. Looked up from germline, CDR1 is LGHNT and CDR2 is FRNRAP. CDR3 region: CASGFAIGNEQFF. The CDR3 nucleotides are TGTGCTAGTGGTTTCGCTATTGGCAATGAGCAGTTCTTC. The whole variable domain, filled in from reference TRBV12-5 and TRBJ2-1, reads DARVTQTPRHKVTEMGQEVTMRCQPILGHNTVFWYRQTMMQGLELLAYFRNRAPLDDSGMPKDRFSAEMPDATLATLKIQPSEPRDSAVYFCASGFAIGNEQFFGPGTRLTVL.

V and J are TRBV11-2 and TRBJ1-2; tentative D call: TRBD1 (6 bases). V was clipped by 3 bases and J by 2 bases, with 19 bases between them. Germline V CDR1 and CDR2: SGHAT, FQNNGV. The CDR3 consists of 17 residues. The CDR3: CASSFTVTGKLNYGYTF. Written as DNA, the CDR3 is TGTGCCAGCAGCTTCACAGTTACAGGGAAATTAAACTATGGCTACACCTTC.

The CDR3 loop reads CASSRESNEVNTEAFF. The CDR3 DNA sequence: TGTGCCAGCAGCCGGGAATCCAACGAGGTGAACACTGAAGCTTTCTTT. This chain links TRBV2 with TRBJ1-1; D is undetermined. The CDR3 consists of 16 residues. Germline V gene data show CDR1 as SNHLY and CDR2 as FYNNEI. V was shortened by 6 bases and J by 0 bases, with 17 bases between the two germline ends. Using reference TRBV2 and TRBJ1-1 for the parts outside the CDR3, the full variable domain is EPEVTQTPSHQVTQMGQEVILRCVPISNHLYFYWYRQILGQKVEFLVSFYNNEISEKSEIFDDQFSVERPDGSNFTLKIRSTKLEDSAMYFCASSRESNEVNTEAFFGQGTRLTVV.

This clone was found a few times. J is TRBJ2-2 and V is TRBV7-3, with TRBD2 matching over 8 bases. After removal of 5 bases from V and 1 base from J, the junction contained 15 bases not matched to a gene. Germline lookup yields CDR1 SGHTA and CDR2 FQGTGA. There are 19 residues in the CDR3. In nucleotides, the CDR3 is TGTGCCAGCAGCCCCCCCACTCGGGCGGCGGGGGGGAACACCGGGGAGCTGTTTTTT. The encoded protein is CASSPPTRAAGGNTGELFF.

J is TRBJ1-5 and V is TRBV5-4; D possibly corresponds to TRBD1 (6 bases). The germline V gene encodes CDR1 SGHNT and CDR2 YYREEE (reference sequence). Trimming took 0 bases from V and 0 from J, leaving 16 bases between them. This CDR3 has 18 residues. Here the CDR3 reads CASSLGQASSHSNQPQHF. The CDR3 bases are TGTGCCAGCAGCTTGGGACAGGCCAGTTCACATAGCAATCAGCCCCAGCATTTT.